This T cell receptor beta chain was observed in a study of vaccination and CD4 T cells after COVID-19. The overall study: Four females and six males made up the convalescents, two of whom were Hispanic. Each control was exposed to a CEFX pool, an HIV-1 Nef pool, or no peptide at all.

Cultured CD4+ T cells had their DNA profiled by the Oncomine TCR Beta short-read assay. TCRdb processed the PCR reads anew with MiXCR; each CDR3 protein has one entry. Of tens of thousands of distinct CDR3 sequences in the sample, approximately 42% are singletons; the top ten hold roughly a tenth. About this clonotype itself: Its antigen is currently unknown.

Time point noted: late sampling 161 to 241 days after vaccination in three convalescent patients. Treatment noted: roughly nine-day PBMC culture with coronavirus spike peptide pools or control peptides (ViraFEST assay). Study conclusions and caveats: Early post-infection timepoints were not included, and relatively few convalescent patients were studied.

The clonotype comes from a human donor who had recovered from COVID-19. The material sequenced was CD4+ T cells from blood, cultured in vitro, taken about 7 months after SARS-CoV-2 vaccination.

The CDR3 region has the DNA TGTGCCAGCAGTTTTATGGGACGCGGGACCGGGGAGCTGTTTTTT. It yields the protein CASSFMGRGTGELFF. The chain recombines TRBV28 with TRBJ2-2, with D perhaps matching TRBD1 or TRBD2 (5 bases each). Germline-derived CDR1 and CDR2 are MDHEN and SYDVKM. V was clipped by 3 bases and J by 5 bases, with 13 bases between them. This CDR3 is 15 amino acids long.